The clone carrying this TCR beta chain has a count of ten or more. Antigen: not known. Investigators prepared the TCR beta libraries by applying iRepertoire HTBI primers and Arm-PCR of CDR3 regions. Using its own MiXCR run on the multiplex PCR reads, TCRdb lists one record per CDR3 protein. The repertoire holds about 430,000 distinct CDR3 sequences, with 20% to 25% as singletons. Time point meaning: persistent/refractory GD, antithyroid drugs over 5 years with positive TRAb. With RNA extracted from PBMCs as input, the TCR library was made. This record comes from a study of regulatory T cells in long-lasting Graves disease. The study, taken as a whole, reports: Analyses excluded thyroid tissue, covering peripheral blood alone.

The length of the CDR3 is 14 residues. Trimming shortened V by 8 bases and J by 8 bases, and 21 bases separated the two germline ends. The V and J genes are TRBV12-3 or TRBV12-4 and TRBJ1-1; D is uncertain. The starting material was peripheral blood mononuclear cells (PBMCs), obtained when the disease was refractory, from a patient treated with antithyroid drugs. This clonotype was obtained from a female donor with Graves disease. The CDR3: CASFGVKRAFEAFF. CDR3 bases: TGTGCCAGCTTCGGGGTGAAAAGAGCGTTCGAAGCTTTCTTT.